This T cell receptor beta chain was documented in a study of CD8 T cell repertoires and HIV-1 epitope variants. Background on the study: T cells were stimulated with Twenty-five Gag and Nef peptides separately.

Regarding this clone: Its antigen remains unidentified.

The data were produced by immunoSEQ multiplex PCR, yet TCRdb's version contains in-frame clones alone and is incomplete. The table shows 4,000 to 5,500 clones, with roughly three fifths occurring only once. From germline, CDR1 is SGHNT and CDR2 YENEEA. The germline V and J ends were trimmed by 5 bases and 1 base, with 8 bases remaining between them. This CDR3 region has 13 residues. The V and J genes are TRBV11-3 and TRBJ1-1; no firm D call. The receptor was derived from a male donor with HIV. The material sequenced was cultured CD8+ T cells derived from PBMCs. The CDR3: CASSVTANTEAFF. CDR3 nucleotide sequence: TGTGCCAGCAGCGTAACAGCGAACACTGAAGCTTTCTTT. Filled out from reference TRBV11-3 and TRBJ1-1, the complete variable domain reads EAGVVQSPRYKIIEKKQPVAFWCNPISGHNTLYWYLQNLGQGPELLIRYENEEAVDDSQLPKDRFSAERLKGVDSTLKIQPAELGDSAVYLCASSVTANTEAFFGQGTRLTVV.